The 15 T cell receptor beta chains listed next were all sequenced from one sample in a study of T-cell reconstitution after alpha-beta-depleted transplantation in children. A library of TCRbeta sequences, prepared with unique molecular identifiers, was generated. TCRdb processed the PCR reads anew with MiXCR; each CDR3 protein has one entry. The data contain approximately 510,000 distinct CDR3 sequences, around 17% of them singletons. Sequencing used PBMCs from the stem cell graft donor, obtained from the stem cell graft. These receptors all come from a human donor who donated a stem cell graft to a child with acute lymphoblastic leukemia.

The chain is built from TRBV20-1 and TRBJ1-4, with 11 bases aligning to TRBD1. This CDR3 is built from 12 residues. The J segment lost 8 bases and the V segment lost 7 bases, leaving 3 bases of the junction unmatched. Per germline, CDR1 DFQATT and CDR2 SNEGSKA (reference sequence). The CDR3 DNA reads TGCAGTGTTGGACAGGGGGCCGAAAAACTGTTTTTT. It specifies CSVGQGAEKLFF.

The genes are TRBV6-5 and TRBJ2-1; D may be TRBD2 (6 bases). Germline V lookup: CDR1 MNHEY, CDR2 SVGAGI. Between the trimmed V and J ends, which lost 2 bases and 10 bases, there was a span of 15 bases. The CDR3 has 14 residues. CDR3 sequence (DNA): TGTGCCAGCAGTTACGAGGGAGGCGGGGAAGAGCAGTTCTTC. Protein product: CASSYEGGGEEQFF.

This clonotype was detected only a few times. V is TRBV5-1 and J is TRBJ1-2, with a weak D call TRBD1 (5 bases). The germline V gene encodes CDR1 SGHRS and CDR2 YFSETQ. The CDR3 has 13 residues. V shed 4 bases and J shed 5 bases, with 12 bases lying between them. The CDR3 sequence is CASSPDGTYGYTF. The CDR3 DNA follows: TGCGCCAGCAGCCCGGACGGGACGTATGGCTACACCTTC.

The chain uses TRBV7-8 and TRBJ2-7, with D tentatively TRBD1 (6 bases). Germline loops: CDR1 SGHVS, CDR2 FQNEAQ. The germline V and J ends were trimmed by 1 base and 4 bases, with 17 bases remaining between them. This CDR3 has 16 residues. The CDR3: CASSLGLGAHAYEQYF. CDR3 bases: TGTGCCAGCAGCTTAGGTCTGGGGGCGCATGCGTACGAGCAGTACTTC.

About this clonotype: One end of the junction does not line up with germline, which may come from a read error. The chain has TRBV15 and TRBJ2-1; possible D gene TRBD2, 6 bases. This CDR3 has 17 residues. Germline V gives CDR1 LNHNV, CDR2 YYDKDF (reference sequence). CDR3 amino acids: CATSRRFTRDSDNEQFF. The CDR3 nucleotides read TGTGCCACCAGCAGACGGTTTACCCGGGACTCCGACAATGAGCAGTTCTTC.

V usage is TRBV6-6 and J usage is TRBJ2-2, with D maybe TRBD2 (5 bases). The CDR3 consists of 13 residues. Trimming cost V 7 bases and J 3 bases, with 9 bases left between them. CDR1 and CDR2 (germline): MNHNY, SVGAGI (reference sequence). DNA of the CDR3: TGTGCCAGCACTAGCTGGGACACCGGGGAGCTGTTTTTT. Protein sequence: CASTSWDTGELFF.

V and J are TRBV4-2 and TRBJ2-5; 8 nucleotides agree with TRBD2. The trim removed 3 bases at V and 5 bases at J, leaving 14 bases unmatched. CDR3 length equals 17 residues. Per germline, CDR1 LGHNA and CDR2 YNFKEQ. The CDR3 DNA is TGTGCCAGCAGCCAGGACGCACCGGGACTAGGGCTGGAGACCCAGTACTTC. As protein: CASSQDAPGLGLETQYF.

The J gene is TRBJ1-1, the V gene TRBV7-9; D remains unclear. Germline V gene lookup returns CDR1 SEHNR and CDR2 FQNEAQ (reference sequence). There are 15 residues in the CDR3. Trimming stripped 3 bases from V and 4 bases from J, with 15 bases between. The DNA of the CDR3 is TGTGCCAGCAGCTTCCCGAATGAGTGGGGCACTGAAGCTTTCTTT. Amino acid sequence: CASSFPNEWGTEAFF.

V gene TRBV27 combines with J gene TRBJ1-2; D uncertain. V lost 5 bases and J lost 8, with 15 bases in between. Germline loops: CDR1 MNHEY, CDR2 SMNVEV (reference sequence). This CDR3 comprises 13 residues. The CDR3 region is CASSPGLWQGYTF. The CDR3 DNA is TGTGCCAGCAGTCCTGGACTGTGGCAAGGCTACACCTTC.

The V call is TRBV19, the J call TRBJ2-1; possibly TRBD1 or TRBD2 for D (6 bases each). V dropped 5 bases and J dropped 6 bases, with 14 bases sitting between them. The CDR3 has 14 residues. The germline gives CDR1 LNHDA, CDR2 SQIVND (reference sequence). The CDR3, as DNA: TGTGCCAGTAGTCCCGGGGGCCCCCCCAATGAGCAGTTCTTC. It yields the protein CASSPGGPPNEQFF.

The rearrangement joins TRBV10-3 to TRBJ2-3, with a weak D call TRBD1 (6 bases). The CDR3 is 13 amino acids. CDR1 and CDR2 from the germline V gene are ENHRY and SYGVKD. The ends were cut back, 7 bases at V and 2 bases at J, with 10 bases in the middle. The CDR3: CAIKDSFTDTQYF. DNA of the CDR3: TGTGCCATCAAGGACAGCTTCACAGATACGCAGTATTTT.

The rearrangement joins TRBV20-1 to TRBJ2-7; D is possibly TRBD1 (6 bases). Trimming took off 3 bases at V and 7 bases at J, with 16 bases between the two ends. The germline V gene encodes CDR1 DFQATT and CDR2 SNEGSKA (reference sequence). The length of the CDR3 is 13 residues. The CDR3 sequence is CSARLLGAWEQYF. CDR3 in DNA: TGCAGTGCTAGGTTGCTGGGGGCGTGGGAGCAGTACTTC.

The CDR3, as DNA: TGTGCCAGCAGTTTTTCGAGTGGTGAAGCTTTCTTT. Protein sequence: CASSFSSGEAFF. The chain has TRBV27 and TRBJ1-1; D gene unclear. CDR3 length: 12 amino acids. V shed 3 bases and J shed 7 bases, with 9 bases lying between them. The germline CDR1 and CDR2 sequences are MNHEY and SMNVEV (reference sequence).

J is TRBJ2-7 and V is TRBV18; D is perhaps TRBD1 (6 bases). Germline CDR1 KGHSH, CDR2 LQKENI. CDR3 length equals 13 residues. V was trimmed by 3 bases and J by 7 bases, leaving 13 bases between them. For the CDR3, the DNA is TGTGCCAGCTCACCCGCAGGGGCGCGGGAGCAGTACTTC. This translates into CASSPAGAREQYF.

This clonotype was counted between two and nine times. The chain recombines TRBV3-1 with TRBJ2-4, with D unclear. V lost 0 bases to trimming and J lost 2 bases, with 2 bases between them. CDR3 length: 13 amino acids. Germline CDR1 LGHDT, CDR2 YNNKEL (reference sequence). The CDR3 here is CASSQDPKNIQYF. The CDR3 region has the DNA TGTGCCAGCAGCCAAGATCCCAAAAACATTCAGTACTTC.